This TCR beta chain stems from a study of cytotoxic CD8 clonotypes in ibrutinib-treated CLL. The overall study: The patients comprised about a dozen relapsed/refractory and around 14 treatment-naive cases, some 17 IGHV unmutated. About 25 partial and 2 complete responses; at median about 70 months, roughly 14 remitted, roughly 12 progressed. An average of 255,043 productive templates and 94,082 productive rearrangements was obtained per sample.

The study, taken as a whole, reports: Baseline clonality was higher than in age-matched healthy donors and moved in step with circulating CD8+ T-cell counts.

Germline assignment: CDR1 MGHRA and CDR2 YSYEKL. V shed 1 base and J shed 4 bases, with 21 bases lying between them. This CDR3 contains 18 residues. Worth noting for this clone: Its antigen is unknown.

Profiled with immunoSEQ multiplex PCR; TCRdb holds only in-frame clones, not every one. The sample lists just over 200,000 clones, 75% to 85% occurring once. The J gene is TRBJ2-3, the V gene TRBV4-1; the D gene could be TRBD1 or TRBD2 (6 bases each). This sequence was found in a human donor with chronic lymphocytic leukemia. This specimen was PBMCs, taken after 12 months of ibrutinib treatment. In DNA form, the CDR3 reads TGCGCCAGCAGCCAAGTGGGGGGCTTAGTCCGGCCCCCAGATACGCAGTATTTT. It encodes CASSQVGGLVRPPDTQYF.